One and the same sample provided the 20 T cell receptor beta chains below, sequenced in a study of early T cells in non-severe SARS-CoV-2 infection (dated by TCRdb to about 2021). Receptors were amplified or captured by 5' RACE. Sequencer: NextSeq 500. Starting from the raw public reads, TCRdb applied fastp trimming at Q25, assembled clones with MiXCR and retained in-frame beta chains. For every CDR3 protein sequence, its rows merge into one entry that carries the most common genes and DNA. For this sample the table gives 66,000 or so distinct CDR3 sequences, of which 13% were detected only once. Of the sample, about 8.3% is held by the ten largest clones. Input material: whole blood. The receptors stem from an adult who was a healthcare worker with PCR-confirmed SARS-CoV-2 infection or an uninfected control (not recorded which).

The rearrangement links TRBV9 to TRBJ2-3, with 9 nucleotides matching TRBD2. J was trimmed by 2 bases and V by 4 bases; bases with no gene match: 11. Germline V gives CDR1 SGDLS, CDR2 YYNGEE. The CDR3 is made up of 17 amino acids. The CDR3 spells CASSQRPRLAVTDTQYF. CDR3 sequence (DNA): TGTGCCAGCAGCCAAAGACCCAGACTAGCGGTCACAGATACGCAGTATTTT. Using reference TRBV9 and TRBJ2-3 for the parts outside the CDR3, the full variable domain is DSGVTQTPKHLITATGQRVTLRCSPRSGDLSVYWYQQSLDQGLQFLIQYYNGEERAKGNILERFSAQQFPDLHSELNLSSLELGDSALYFCASSQRPRLAVTDTQYFGPGTRLTVL.

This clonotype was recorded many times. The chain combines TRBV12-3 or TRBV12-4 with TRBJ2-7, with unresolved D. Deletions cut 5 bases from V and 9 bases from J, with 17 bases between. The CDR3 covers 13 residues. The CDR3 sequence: CASSPTTSSAQYF. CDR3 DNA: TGTGCCAGCAGTCCCACGACGAGTTCCGCGCAGTACTTC.

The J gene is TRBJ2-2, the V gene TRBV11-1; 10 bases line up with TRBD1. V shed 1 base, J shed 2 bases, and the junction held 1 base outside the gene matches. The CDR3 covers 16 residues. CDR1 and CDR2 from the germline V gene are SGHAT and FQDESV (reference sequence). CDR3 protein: CASSLGQGANTGELFF. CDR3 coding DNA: TGTGCCAGCAGCTTAGGACAGGGGGCCAACACCGGGGAGCTGTTTTTT.

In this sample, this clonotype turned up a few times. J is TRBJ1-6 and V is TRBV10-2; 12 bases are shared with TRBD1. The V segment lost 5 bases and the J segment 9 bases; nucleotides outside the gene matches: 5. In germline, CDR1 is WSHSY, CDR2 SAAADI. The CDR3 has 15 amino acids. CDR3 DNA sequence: TGCGCCAGCAGTCCCGGGACAGGGGGCGGTTCACCCCTCCACTTT. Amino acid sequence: CASSPGTGGGSPLHF.

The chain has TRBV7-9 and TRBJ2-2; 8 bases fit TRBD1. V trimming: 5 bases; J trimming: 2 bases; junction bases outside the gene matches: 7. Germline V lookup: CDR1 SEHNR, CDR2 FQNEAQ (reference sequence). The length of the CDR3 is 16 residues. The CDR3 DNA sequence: TGTGCCAGCAGCCCATGGACAGGGATAAACACCGGGGAGCTGTTTTTT. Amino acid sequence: CASSPWTGINTGELFF.

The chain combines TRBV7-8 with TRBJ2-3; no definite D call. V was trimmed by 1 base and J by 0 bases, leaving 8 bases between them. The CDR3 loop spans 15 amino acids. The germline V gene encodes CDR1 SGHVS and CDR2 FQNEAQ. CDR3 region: CASSLGALSTDTQYF. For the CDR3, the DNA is TGTGCCAGCAGCTTAGGAGCGCTAAGCACAGATACGCAGTATTTT.

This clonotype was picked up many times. This CDR3 is CSVDRGIGYTF. The CDR3 DNA is TGCAGCGTTGACAGGGGGATAGGCTACACCTTC. The V call is TRBV29-1, the J call TRBJ1-2; 7 bases align to TRBD1. V trimming: 3 bases; J trimming: 8 bases; junction bases outside the gene matches: 3. Germline CDR1 SQVTM, CDR2 ANQGSEA. The CDR3 consists of 11 residues.

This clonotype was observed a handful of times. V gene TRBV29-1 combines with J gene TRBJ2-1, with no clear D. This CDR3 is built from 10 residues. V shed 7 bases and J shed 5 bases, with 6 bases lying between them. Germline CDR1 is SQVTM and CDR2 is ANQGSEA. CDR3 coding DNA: TGCAGCGGATGGGACAATGAGCAGTTCTTC. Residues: CSGWDNEQFF.

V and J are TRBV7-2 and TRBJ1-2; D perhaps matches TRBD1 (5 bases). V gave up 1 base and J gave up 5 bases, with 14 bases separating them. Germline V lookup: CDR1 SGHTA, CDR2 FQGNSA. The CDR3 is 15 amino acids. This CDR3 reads CASSLGWQGGYGYTF. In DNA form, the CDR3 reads TGTGCCAGCAGCTTAGGGTGGCAGGGAGGGTATGGCTACACCTTC.

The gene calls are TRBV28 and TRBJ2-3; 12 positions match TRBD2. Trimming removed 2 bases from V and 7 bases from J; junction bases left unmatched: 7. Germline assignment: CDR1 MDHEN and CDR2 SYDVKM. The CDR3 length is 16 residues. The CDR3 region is CASSLRSTSGRYTQYF. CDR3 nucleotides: TGTGCCAGCAGTTTACGATCGACTAGCGGGAGATATACGCAGTATTTT. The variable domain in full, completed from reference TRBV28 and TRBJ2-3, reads DVKVTQSSRYLVKRTGEKVFLECVQDMDHENMFWYRQDPGLGLRLIYFSYDVKMKEKGDIPEGYSVSREKKERFSLILESASTNQTSMYLCASSLRSTSGRYTQYFGPGTRLTVL.

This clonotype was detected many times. The CDR3 region has the DNA TGTGCCAGCAGCCTAGGCGAAGGTGAGCAGTTCTTC. It codes for CASSLGEGEQFF. The rearrangement links TRBV9 to TRBJ2-1; no clear D gene. The CDR3 consists of 12 residues. Per germline, CDR1 SGDLS and CDR2 YYNGEE. The germline V and J ends were trimmed by 4 bases and 9 bases, with 11 bases remaining between them.

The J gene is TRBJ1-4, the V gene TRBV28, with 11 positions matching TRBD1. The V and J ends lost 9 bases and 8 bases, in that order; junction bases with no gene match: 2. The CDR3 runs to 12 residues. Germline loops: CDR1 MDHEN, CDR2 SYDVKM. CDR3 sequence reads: CASGTGGEKLFF. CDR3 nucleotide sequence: TGTGCCAGTGGGACAGGGGGGGAAAAACTGTTTTTT.

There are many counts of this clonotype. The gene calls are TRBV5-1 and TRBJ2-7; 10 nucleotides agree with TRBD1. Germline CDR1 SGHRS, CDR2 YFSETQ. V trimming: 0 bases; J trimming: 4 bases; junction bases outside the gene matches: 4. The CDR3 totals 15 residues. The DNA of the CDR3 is TGCGCCAGCAGCTTGGAGGGGGACAGGGGTTACGAGCAGTACTTC. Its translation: CASSLEGDRGYEQYF.

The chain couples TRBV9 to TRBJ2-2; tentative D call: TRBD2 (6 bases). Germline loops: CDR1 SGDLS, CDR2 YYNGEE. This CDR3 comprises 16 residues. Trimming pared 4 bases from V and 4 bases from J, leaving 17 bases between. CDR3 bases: TGTGCCAGCAGCCCCGCGGGACTTCTTATCACCGGGGAGCTGTTTTTT. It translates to CASSPAGLLITGELFF.

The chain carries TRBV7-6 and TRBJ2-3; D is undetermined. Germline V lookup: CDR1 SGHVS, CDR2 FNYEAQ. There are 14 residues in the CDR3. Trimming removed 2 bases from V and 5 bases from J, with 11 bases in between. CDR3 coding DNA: TGTGCCAGCAGCTTATTGGACCAGCGAGATACGCAGTATTTT. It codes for CASSLLDQRDTQYF.

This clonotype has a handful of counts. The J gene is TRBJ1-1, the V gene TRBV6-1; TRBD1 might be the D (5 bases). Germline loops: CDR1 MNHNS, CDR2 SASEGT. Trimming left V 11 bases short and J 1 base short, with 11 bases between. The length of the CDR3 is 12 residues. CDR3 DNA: TGTGCCCTCGGGGCCAGGAACACTGAAGCTTTCTTT. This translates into CALGARNTEAFF.

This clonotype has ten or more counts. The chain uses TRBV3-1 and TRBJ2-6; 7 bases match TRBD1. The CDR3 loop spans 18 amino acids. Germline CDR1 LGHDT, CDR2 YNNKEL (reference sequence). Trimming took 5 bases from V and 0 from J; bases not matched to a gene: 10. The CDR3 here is CASSTPGTAISGANVLTF. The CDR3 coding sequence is TGTGCCAGCAGCACTCCCGGGACAGCTATCTCTGGGGCCAACGTCCTGACTTTC.

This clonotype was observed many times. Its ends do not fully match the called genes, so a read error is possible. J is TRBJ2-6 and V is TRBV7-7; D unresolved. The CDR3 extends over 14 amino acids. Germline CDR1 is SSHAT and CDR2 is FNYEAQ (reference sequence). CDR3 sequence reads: CASSLSVGANVLTF. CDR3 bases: TGTGCTAGCAGCTTAAGCGTTGGGGCCAACGTCCTGACTTTC. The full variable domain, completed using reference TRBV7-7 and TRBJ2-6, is GAGVSQSPRYKVTKRGQDVTLRCDPISSHATLYWYQQALGQGPEFLTYFNYEAQPDKSGLPSDRFSAERPEGSISTLTIQRTEQRDSAMYRCASSLSVGANVLTFGAGSRLTVL.

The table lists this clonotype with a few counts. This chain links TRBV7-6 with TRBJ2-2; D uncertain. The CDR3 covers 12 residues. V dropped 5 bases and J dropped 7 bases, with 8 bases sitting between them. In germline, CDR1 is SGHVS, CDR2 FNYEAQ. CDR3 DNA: TGTGCCAGCAGCCGCGCGGTCGGGGAGCTGTTTTTT. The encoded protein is CASSRAVGELFF.

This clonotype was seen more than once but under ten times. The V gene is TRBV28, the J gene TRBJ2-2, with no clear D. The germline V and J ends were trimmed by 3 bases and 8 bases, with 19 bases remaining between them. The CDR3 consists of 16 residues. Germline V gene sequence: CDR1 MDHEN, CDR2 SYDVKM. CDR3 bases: TGTGCCAGCAGTTTGTGGGGTACGGGTCGCGAAGGGGAGCTGTTTTTT. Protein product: CASSLWGTGREGELFF. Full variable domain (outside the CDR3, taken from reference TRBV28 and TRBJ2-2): DVKVTQSSRYLVKRTGEKVFLECVQDMDHENMFWYRQDPGLGLRLIYFSYDVKMKEKGDIPEGYSVSREKKERFSLILESASTNQTSMYLCASSLWGTGREGELFFGEGSRLTVL.